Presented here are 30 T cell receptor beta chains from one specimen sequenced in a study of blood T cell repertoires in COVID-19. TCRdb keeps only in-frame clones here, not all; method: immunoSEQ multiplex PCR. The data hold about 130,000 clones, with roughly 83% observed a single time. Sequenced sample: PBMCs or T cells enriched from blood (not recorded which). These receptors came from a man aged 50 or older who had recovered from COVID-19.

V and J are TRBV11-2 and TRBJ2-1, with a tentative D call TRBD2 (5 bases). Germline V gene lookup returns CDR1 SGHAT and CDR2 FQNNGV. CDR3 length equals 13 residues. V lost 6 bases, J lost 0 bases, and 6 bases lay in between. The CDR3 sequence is CASSTSSYNEQFF. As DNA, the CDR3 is TGTGCCAGCAGTACTAGCTCCTACAATGAGCAGTTCTTC.

In nucleotides, the CDR3 is TGCAGTGCTAGTTTTTTGGTAGCGGGGGGGCGTGAGCAGTTCTTC. This gives the protein CSASFLVAGGREQFF. The chain couples TRBV20-1 to TRBJ2-1, with TRBD2 identical over 11 bases. V shed 3 bases, J shed 9 bases, and the junction held 10 bases outside the gene matches. CDR3 length: 15 residues. Germline CDR1 DFQATT, CDR2 SNEGSKA (reference sequence).

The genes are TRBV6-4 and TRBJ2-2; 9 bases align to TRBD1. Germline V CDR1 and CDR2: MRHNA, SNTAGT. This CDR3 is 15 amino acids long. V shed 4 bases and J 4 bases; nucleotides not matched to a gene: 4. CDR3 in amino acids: CASSAQGAVTGELFF. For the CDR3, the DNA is TGTGCCAGCAGTGCACAGGGGGCGGTCACCGGGGAGCTGTTTTTT.

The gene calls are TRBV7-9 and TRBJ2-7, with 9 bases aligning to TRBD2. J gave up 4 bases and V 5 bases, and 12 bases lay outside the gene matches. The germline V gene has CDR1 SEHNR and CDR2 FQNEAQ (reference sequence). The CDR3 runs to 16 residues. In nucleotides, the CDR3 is TGTGCCAGCAGCCCGAAGCTAGCGGGGCTCGATTACGAGCAGTACTTC. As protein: CASSPKLAGLDYEQYF.

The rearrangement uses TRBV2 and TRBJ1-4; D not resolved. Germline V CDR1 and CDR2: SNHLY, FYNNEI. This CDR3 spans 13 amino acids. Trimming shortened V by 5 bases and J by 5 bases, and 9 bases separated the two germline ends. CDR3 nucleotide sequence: TGTGCCAGCAGTCCCCCGGGAAATGAAAAACTGTTTTTT. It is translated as CASSPPGNEKLFF.

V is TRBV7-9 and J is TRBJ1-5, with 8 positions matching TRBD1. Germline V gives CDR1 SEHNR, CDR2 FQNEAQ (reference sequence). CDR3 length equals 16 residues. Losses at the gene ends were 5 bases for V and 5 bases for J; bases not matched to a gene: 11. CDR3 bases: TGTGCCAGCAGCCGAACCGACAGGGGAGGCGATCAGCCCCAGCATTTT. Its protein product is CASSRTDRGGDQPQHF.

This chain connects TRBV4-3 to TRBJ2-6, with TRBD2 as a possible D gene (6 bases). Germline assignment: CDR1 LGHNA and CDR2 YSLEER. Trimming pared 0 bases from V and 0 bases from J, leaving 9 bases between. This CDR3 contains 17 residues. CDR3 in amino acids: CASSQDGGASGANVLTF. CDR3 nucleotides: TGCGCCAGCAGCCAAGATGGAGGGGCCTCTGGGGCCAACGTCCTGACTTTC.

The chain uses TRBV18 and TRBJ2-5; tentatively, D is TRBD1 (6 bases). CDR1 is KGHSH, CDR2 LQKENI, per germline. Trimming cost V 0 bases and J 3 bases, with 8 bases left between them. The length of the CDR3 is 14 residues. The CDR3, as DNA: TGTGCCAGCTCACCACCGGGGGCAGAAGAGACCCAGTACTTC. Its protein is CASSPPGAEETQYF. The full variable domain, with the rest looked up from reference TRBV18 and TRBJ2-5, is NAGVMQNPRHLVRRRGQEARLRCSPMKGHSHVYWYRQLPEEGLKFMVYLQKENIIDESGMPKERFSAEFPKEGPSILRIQQVVRGDSAAYFCASSPPGAEETQYFGPGTRLLVL.

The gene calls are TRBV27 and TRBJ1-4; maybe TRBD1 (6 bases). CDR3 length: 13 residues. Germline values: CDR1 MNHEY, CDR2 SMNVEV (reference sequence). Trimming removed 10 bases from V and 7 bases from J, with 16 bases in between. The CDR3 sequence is CATRQADREKLFF. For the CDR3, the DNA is TGTGCCACCAGACAGGCAGATCGTGAAAAACTGTTTTTT.

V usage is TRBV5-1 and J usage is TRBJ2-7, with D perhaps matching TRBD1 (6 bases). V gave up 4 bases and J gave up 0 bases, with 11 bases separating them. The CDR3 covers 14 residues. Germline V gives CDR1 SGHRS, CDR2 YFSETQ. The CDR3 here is CASSLTGSSYEQYF. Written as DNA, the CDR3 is TGCGCCAGCAGCCTAACAGGGAGCTCCTACGAGCAGTACTTC.

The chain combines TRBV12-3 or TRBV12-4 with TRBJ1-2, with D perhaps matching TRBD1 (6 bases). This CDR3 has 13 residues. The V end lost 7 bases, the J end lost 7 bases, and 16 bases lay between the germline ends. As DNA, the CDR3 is TGTGCCAGCACCCCAGGGGTTTCAAGTGGCTACACCTTC. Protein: CASTPGVSSGYTF.

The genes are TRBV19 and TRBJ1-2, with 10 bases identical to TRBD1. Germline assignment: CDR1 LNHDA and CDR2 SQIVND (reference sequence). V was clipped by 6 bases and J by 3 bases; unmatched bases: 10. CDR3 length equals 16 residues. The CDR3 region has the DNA TGTGCCAGTAGGTCGACCGGGACAGGGGTTCACTATGGCTACACCTTC. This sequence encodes CASRSTGTGVHYGYTF.

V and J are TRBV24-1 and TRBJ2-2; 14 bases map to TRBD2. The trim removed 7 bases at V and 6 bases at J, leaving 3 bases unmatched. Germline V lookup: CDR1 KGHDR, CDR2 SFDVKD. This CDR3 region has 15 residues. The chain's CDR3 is CATSTTSGGAGELFF. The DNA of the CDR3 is TGTGCCACCAGCACGACTAGCGGGGGGGCCGGGGAGCTGTTTTTT.

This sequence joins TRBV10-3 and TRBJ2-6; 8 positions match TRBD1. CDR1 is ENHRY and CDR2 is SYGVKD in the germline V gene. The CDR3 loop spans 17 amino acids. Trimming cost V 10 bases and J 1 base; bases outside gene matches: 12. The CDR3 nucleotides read TGTGCCAGTCTACCCGGGACAGGTAAATCTGGGGCCAACGTCCTGACTTTC. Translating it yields CASLPGTGKSGANVLTF.

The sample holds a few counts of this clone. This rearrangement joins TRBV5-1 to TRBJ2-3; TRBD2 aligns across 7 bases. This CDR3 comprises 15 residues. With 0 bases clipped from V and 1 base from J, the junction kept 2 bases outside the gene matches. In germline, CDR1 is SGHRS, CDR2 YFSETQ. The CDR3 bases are TGCGCCAGCAGCTTGGTACGGGGGGGCACAGATACGCAGTATTTT. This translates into CASSLVRGGTDTQYF.

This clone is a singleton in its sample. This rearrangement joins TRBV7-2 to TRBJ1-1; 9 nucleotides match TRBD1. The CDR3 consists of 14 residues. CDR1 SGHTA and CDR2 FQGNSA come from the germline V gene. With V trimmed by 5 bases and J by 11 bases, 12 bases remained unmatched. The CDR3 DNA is TGTGCCAGCAGCCTTCAGGAGGTTGGACAGGGGGCTTTCTTT. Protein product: CASSLQEVGQGAFF.

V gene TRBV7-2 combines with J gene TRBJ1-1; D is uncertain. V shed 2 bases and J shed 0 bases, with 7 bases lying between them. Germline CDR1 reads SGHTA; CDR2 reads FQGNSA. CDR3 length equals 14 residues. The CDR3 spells CASSLSTVNTEAFF. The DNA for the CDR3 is TGTGCCAGCAGCTTAAGTACAGTGAACACTGAAGCTTTCTTT.

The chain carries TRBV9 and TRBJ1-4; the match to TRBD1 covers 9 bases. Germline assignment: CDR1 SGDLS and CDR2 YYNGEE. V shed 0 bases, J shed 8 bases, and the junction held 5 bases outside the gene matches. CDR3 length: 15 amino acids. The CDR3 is CASSVDGQGREKLFF. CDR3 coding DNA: TGTGCCAGCAGCGTAGACGGACAGGGGCGAGAAAAACTGTTTTTT.

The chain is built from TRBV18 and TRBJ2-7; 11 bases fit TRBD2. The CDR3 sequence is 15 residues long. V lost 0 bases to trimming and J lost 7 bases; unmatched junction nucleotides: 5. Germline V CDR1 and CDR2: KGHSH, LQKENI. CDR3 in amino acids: CASSPPTSGAGEQYF. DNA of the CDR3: TGTGCCAGCTCACCACCGACTAGCGGGGCGGGGGAGCAGTACTTC.

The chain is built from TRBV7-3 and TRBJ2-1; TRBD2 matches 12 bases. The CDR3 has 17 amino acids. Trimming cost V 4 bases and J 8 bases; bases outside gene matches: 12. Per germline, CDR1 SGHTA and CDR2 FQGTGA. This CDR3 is CASSSGLAGSLSHEQFF. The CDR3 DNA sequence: TGTGCCAGCAGCTCTGGACTAGCGGGGAGCCTGTCCCATGAGCAGTTCTTC.

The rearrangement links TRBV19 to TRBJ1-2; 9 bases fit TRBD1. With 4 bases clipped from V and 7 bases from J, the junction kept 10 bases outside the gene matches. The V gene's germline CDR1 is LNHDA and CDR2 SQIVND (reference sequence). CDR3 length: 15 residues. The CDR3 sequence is CASSTPGTGPSGYTF. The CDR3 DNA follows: TGTGCCAGTAGTACGCCCGGGACAGGGCCCAGTGGCTACACCTTC. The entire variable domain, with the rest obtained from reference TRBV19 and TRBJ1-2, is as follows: DGGITQSPKYLFRKEGQNVTLSCEQNLNHDAMYWYRQDPGQGLRLIYYSQIVNDFQKGDIAEGYSVSREKKESFPLTVTSAQKNPTAFYLCASSTPGTGPSGYTFGSGTRLTVV.

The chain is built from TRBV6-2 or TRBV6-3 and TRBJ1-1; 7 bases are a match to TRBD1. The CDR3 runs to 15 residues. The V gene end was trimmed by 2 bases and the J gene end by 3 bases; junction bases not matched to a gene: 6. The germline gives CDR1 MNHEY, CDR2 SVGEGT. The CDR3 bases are TGTGCCAGCAGTTACGACAGGGTGAGGGACACTGAAGCTTTCTTT. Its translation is CASSYDRVRDTEAFF.

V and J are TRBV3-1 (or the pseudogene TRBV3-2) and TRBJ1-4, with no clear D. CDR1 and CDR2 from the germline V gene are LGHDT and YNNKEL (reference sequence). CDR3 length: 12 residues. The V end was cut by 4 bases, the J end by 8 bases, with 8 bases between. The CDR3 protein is CASSLRGEKLFF. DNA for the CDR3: TGTGCCAGCAGCCTCAGAGGAGAAAAACTGTTTTTT.

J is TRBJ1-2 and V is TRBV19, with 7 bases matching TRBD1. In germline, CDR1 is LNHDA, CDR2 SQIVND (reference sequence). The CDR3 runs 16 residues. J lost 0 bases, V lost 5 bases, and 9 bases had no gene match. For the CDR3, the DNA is TGTGCCAGTAGTCCTGACAGGGTTAAACCTAACTATGGCTACACCTTC. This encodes CASSPDRVKPNYGYTF.

CDR3 sequence: CASSSRAPRDGYTF. In DNA form, the CDR3 reads TGTGCCAGCAGTTCGCGAGCCCCTCGGGATGGCTACACCTTC. The V and J genes are TRBV6-6 and TRBJ1-2, with unresolved D. Germline values: CDR1 MNHNY, CDR2 SVGAGI (reference sequence). There are 14 residues in the CDR3. Trimming pared 4 bases from V and 6 bases from J, leaving 15 bases between.

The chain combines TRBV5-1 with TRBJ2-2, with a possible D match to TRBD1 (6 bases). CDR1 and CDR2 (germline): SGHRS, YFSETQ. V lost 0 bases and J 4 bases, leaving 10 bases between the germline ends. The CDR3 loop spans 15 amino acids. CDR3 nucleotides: TGCGCCAGCAGCTTGGGGGACACCGTCACCGGGGAGCTGTTTTTT. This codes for CASSLGDTVTGELFF.

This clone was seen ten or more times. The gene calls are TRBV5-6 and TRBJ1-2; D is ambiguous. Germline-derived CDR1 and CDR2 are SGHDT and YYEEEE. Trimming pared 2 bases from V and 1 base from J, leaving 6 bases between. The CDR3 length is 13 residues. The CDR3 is CASSFTSNYGYTF. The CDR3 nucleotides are TGTGCCAGCAGCTTCACTAGTAACTATGGCTACACCTTC.

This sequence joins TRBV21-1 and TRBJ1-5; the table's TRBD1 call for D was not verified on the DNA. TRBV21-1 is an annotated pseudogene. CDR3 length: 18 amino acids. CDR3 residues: CASSTGKIGTDSNQPQHF. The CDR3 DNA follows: TGTGCCAGCAGTACGGGGAAGATTGGGACAGATAGCAATCAGCCCCAGCATTTT.

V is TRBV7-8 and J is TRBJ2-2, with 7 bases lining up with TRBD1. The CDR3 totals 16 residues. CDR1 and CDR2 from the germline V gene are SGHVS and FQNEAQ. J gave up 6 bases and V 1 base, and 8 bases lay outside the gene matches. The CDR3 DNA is TGTGCCAGCAGCTTAGTCACAGGGGTAATCGCCGGGGAGCTGTTTTTT. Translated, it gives CASSLVTGVIAGELFF.

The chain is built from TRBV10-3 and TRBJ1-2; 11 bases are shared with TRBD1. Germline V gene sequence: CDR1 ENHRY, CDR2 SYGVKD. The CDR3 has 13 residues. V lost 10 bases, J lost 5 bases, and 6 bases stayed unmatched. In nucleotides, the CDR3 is TGTGCCAGCTGGACAGGGGGCGCATATGGCTACACCTTC. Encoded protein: CASWTGGAYGYTF.